Below are 26 T cell receptor beta chains sequenced from a single sample in a study of CD8 T cells in Susac syndrome (dated by TCRdb to the late 2010s). The library was prepared using the immunoSEQ multiplex PCR assay. RNA was extracted using the RNeasy kit, and roughly 0.45 to 1 microgram was reverse transcribed with random hexamers. In-frame beta chains were kept once TCRdb had trimmed the public reads at Q25 with fastp and called clones with MiXCR. Rows merge per CDR3 protein into single entries with the most common DNA and genes. The sample table lists about 300,000 distinct CDR3 sequences, over 75% of them with a count of one. The ten largest account for 0.21% of the sample. The sample taken for sequencing was CD8+ T cells from PBMCs. All receptors come from a human donor with multiple sclerosis.

The chain is built from TRBV28 and TRBJ2-7; 13 bases are shared with TRBD2. Germline CDR1 is MDHEN and CDR2 is SYDVKM. This CDR3 spans 19 amino acids. V trimming: 2 bases; J trimming: 1 base; junction bases outside the gene matches: 11. DNA for the CDR3: TGTGCCAGCAGTTTACCCCGGACTAGCGGGAGACCCTCTTCCTACGAGCAGTACTTC. Its protein is CASSLPRTSGRPSSYEQYF.

The V gene is TRBV6-5, the J gene TRBJ2-7; 8 nucleotides match TRBD1. The V gene's germline CDR1 is MNHEY and CDR2 SVGAGI. V dropped 1 base and J dropped 5; count of bases not matched to a gene: 4. The CDR3 covers 14 residues. CDR3: CASSYYPGGNEQYF. The CDR3 coding sequence is TGTGCCAGCAGTTACTACCCAGGGGGCAACGAGCAGTACTTC.

This clonotype was observed a single time. The rearrangement uses TRBV5-1 and TRBJ2-7; D uncertain. In germline, CDR1 is SGHRS, CDR2 YFSETQ. V dropped 4 bases and J dropped 0 bases, with 20 bases sitting between them. This CDR3 comprises 17 residues. This chain's CDR3 is CASSPSMVPESSYEQYF. The CDR3, as DNA: TGCGCCAGCAGCCCTAGTATGGTACCCGAAAGCTCCTACGAGCAGTACTTC.

The chain recombines TRBV4-3 with TRBJ1-3, with D possibly being TRBD1 (5 bases). The germline V gene has CDR1 LGHNA and CDR2 YSLEER. Trimming removed 0 bases at V and 1 base at J, with 10 bases between. The CDR3 runs to 16 residues. The CDR3 nucleotides read TGCGCCAGCAGCCAAGATGGGGCAGCTTCTGGAAACACCATATATTTT. It encodes CASSQDGAASGNTIYF.

This sequence joins TRBV6-5 and TRBJ2-5, with 7 bases matching TRBD2. Germline assignment: CDR1 MNHEY and CDR2 SVGAGI. The CDR3 is 15 residues long. V lost 5 bases to trimming and J lost 3 bases; unmatched junction nucleotides: 9. The CDR3 region is CASSPLAGVKETQYF. For the CDR3, the DNA is TGTGCCAGCAGTCCCCTTGCGGGAGTTAAAGAGACCCAGTACTTC.

This clonotype was seen once. The genes are TRBV2 and TRBJ1-4; 7 bases align to TRBD1. The CDR3 consists of 14 residues. V shed 8 bases, J shed 3 bases, and the junction held 6 bases outside the gene matches. Germline CDR1 reads SNHLY; CDR2 reads FYNNEI. CDR3 DNA sequence: TGTGCCAGCGAGGGGGACAGTCCTAATGAAAAACTGTTTTTT. This sequence encodes CASEGDSPNEKLFF.

The J gene is TRBJ2-1, the V gene TRBV3-1; D call uncertain. The CDR3 length is 15 residues. V shed 3 bases and J shed 3 bases, with 12 bases lying between them. Germline V gene data show CDR1 as LGHDT and CDR2 as YNNKEL (reference sequence). The CDR3 loop reads CASSHPRRVYNEQFF. Here the CDR3 DNA reads TGTGCCAGCAGCCACCCGAGACGGGTCTACAATGAGCAGTTCTTC.

The genes are TRBV15 and TRBJ2-5, with D possibly being TRBD2 (5 bases). The CDR3 contains 17 residues. Trimming pared 0 bases from V and 5 bases from J, leaving 19 bases between. CDR1 is LNHNV, CDR2 YYDKDF, per germline (reference sequence). The DNA of the CDR3 is TGTGCCACCAGCAGAGATTCCCCTGGACTCGTTCTGGAGACCCAGTACTTC. Translating gives CATSRDSPGLVLETQYF.

V gene TRBV24-1 combines with J gene TRBJ2-2; TRBD1 agrees at 7 bases. Germline V gene sequence: CDR1 KGHDR, CDR2 SFDVKD. CDR3 length: 16 amino acids. The V gene end was trimmed by 5 bases and the J gene end by 2 bases; junction bases not matched to a gene: 7. The CDR3 reads CATSVWDSVNTGELFF. The CDR3 region has the DNA TGTGCCACCAGTGTATGGGACAGTGTAAACACCGGGGAGCTGTTTTTT.

The gene calls are TRBV6-1 and TRBJ2-7; no firm D call. The germline gives CDR1 MNHNS, CDR2 SASEGT. Trimming took 0 bases from V and 0 from J, leaving 9 bases between them. The CDR3 length is 15 residues. CDR3 in DNA: TGTGCCAGCAGTGAAGCTCCCATTGGCTCCTACGAGCAGTACTTC. Its protein product is CASSEAPIGSYEQYF.

This chain links TRBV5-4 with TRBJ1-1; D unresolved. Trimming shortened V by 0 bases and J by 1 base, and 10 bases separated the two germline ends. CDR1 is SGHNT, CDR2 YYREEE, per germline (reference sequence). The CDR3 is 15 amino acids. The CDR3 sequence is CASSLDGLQNTEAFF. Written as DNA, the CDR3 is TGTGCCAGCAGCTTGGATGGGCTTCAGAACACTGAAGCTTTCTTT.

V gene TRBV21-1 combines with J gene TRBJ1-3; TRBD1, the table's D call, was not compared with the DNA. TRBV21-1 is designated a pseudogene. This CDR3 is built from 16 residues. CDR3 sequence: CASRSTGGSSGNTIYF. In nucleotides, the CDR3 is TGTGCCAGCCGGTCGACAGGGGGCAGCTCTGGAAACACCATATATTTT.

The V call is TRBV19, the J call TRBJ1-5; 7 bases match TRBD1. The CDR3 loop spans 17 amino acids. The J segment lost 2 bases and the V segment lost 3 bases, leaving 10 bases of the junction unmatched. In germline, CDR1 is LNHDA, CDR2 SQIVND (reference sequence). The CDR3 reads CASSIFWGQGGNQPQHF. The CDR3 coding sequence is TGTGCCAGTAGTATCTTCTGGGGGCAGGGGGGCAATCAGCCCCAGCATTTT.

The gene calls are TRBV28 and TRBJ1-5, with D hard to call. The CDR3 runs 18 residues. Looked up from germline, CDR1 is MDHEN and CDR2 is SYDVKM. V lost 6 bases, J lost 1 base, and 22 bases lay in between. The CDR3 is CASSPAGGGIWSNQPQHF. The CDR3 DNA sequence: TGTGCCAGCAGCCCCGCGGGTGGCGGTATATGGAGCAATCAGCCCCAGCATTTT.

In this sample, this clonotype turned up once. V gene TRBV4-1 combines with J gene TRBJ2-7, with TRBD2 matching 7 bases. This CDR3 comprises 18 residues. The germline CDR1 and CDR2 sequences are MGHRA and YSYEKL. Trimming took 0 bases from V and 0 from J; bases not matched to a gene: 11. The chain's CDR3 is CASSQETSRGLSSYEQYF. CDR3 bases: TGCGCCAGCAGCCAAGAGACTAGCCGAGGGCTGAGCTCCTACGAGCAGTACTTC.

The CDR3 DNA is TGCGCCAGCAGCCAACTCCTCCAGCTAGCAATGAACACTGAAGCTTTCTTT. As protein: CASSQLLQLAMNTEAFF. This rearrangement joins TRBV4-3 to TRBJ1-1; unclear D gene. The V end was cut by 2 bases, the J end by 0 bases, with 16 bases between. Germline V CDR1 and CDR2: LGHNA, YSLEER. CDR3 size: 17 residues.

V gene TRBV7-8 combines with J gene TRBJ2-7, with a tentative D call TRBD2 (6 bases). The CDR3 length is 13 residues. The germline V and J ends were trimmed by 8 bases and 0 bases, with 11 bases remaining between them. Germline values: CDR1 SGHVS, CDR2 FQNEAQ. In nucleotides, the CDR3 is TGTGCCAGCGGGAGGCAGGGCTCCTACGAGCAGTACTTC. Translation gives CASGRQGSYEQYF.

V usage is TRBV4-2 and J usage is TRBJ2-1; D remains unclear. V lost 1 base and J 4 bases, leaving 11 bases between the germline ends. CDR1 and CDR2 (germline): LGHNA, YNFKEQ. The CDR3 runs to 15 residues. CDR3 nucleotide sequence: TGTGCCAGCAGCCAAGGCAGCATGCAATACAATGAGCAGTTCTTC. Translating it yields CASSQGSMQYNEQFF.

This chain connects TRBV9 to TRBJ2-2; D is possibly TRBD1 (5 bases). Germline CDR1 reads SGDLS; CDR2 reads YYNGEE. The germline V and J ends were trimmed by 0 bases and 4 bases, with 13 bases remaining between them. The CDR3 extends over 16 amino acids. The chain's CDR3 is CASSVGVLGATGELFF. CDR3 sequence (DNA): TGTGCCAGCAGCGTAGGCGTATTAGGGGCCACCGGGGAGCTGTTTTTT.

In its sample, this clonotype was seen a few times. V usage is TRBV4-1 and J usage is TRBJ1-2; 8 nucleotides align to TRBD1. Trimming removed 0 bases from V and 4 bases from J; junction bases left unmatched: 7. CDR1 is MGHRA and CDR2 is YSYEKL in the germline V gene. The CDR3 is 16 residues long. CDR3 bases: TGCGCCAGCAGCCAAGATTCGACAGGGGCGCCCTATGGCTACACCTTC. Translation: CASSQDSTGAPYGYTF.

The genes are TRBV14 and TRBJ1-1, with TRBD1 as a possible D gene (5 bases). Trimming left V 6 bases short and J 3 bases short, with 11 bases between. This CDR3 comprises 13 residues. From germline, CDR1 is SGHDN and CDR2 FVKESK. The CDR3 bases are TGTGCCAGCAGGATCGGGGGGGACACTGAAGCTTTCTTT. This translates into CASRIGGDTEAFF.

The rearrangement uses TRBV4-1 and TRBJ2-3, with TRBD2 identical over 8 bases. Germline CDR1 is MGHRA and CDR2 is YSYEKL. V was clipped by 1 base and J by 2 bases; unmatched bases: 11. This CDR3 has 18 amino acids. DNA of the CDR3: TGCGCCAGCAGCCAAGCAGCGGGAGTCCCCCTTTACACAGATACGCAGTATTTT. Its translation is CASSQAAGVPLYTDTQYF.

The chain joins TRBV27 to TRBJ2-3; tentatively, D is TRBD2 (6 bases). Trimming left V 5 bases short and J 4 bases short, with 19 bases between. This CDR3 contains 16 residues. Per the germline V gene, CDR1 is MNHEY and CDR2 is SMNVEV (reference sequence). CDR3: CASSPQTSYIPDTQYF. The CDR3 bases are TGTGCCAGCAGTCCACAGACTAGTTATATCCCAGATACGCAGTATTTT.

This clonotype was detected only once. The chain carries TRBV29-1 and TRBJ2-7; D may be TRBD2 (6 bases). Germline V gene lookup returns CDR1 SQVTM and CDR2 ANQGSEA. The CDR3 has 12 amino acids. Trimming took off 7 bases at V and 6 bases at J, with 16 bases between the two ends. The CDR3 region is CSATGEVGEQYF. The CDR3 bases are TGCAGCGCCACGGGGGAAGTGGGCGAGCAGTACTTC.

V usage is TRBV11-3 and J usage is TRBJ2-2; D is ambiguous. This CDR3 has 11 amino acids. Looked up from germline, CDR1 is SGHNT and CDR2 is YENEEA. The V end was cut by 7 bases, the J end by 5 bases, with 5 bases between. The chain's CDR3 is CASKGTGELFF. CDR3 coding DNA: TGTGCCAGCAAGGGAACCGGGGAGCTGTTTTTT. Filled out from reference TRBV11-3 and TRBJ2-2, the complete variable domain reads EAGVVQSPRYKIIEKKQPVAFWCNPISGHNTLYWYLQNLGQGPELLIRYENEEAVDDSQLPKDRFSAERLKGVDSTLKIQPAELGDSAVYLCASKGTGELFFGEGSRLTVL.

V usage is TRBV19 and J usage is TRBJ2-6; no definite D call. V was shortened by 1 base and J by 0 bases, with 13 bases between the two germline ends. The CDR3 totals 18 residues. Germline loops: CDR1 LNHDA, CDR2 SQIVND (reference sequence). The CDR3 loop is CASSIASQHLSGANVLTF. The CDR3 DNA reads as TGTGCCAGTAGTATAGCCAGTCAACACCTCTCTGGGGCCAACGTCCTGACTTTC.